The clone carrying this TCR beta chain was detected only once. Its antigen is unknown. Repertoires were generated with immunoSEQ multiplex PCR, while TCRdb's copy carries only in-frame clones and drops some. The table shows 83,000 or so clones, with 86% occurring only once. This record comes from a study of T cell responses to AZD1222 COVID-19 vaccine. Overall study: It was second doses at about 4 or about 12 weeks that were pooled.

Study-wide points: Receipt of two AZD1222 doses was followed by a rise in Spike-specific TCR breadth and depth.

This TCR was recovered from an adult in good health. Source: peripheral blood, taken on day 0 of AZD1222 vaccination.

The CDR3 loop is CASSLTAVQETQYF. For the CDR3, the DNA is TGCGCCAGCAGCTTGACGGCGGTCCAAGAGACCCAGTACTTC. The chain uses TRBV5-1 and TRBJ2-5; D call uncertain. The V end was cut by 1 base, the J end by 1 base, with 8 bases between. Per germline, CDR1 SGHRS and CDR2 YFSETQ. This CDR3 is built from 14 residues. Combining the CDR3 with reference TRBV5-1 and TRBJ2-5 gives the whole variable domain KAGVTQTPRYLIKTRGQQVTLSCSPISGHRSVSWYQQTPGQGLQFLFEYFSETQRNKGNFPGRFSGRQFSNSRSEMNVSTLELGDSALYLCASSLTAVQETQYFGPGTRLLVL.